Each of the 21 T cell receptor beta chains below was sequenced from the same sample in a study of vaccination effects on CD4 cells after COVID-19 (dated by TCRdb to 2021 to 2024). The ViraFEST assay stimulated PBMC with viral peptide pools and then used TCR sequencing to identify antigen-specific CD4+ T cell clonotypes by expansion. After less than eleven days of culture, CD4+ T cells were isolated with the EasySep CD4+ T cell isolation kit. Each participant got two doses of an mRNA SARS-CoV-2 vaccine, either BNT162b2 or mRNA-1273. Preparation of the library involved the immunoSEQ multiplex PCR assay. The clones in this table, taken by TCRdb from immuneACCESS, are in-frame only. Not every clone is retained; where verified, under half of the shortfall comes from an unresolved V gene, and the cause of the rest is unknown. In all, the sample holds about 15,000 clones, and under 80% of those were seen once. The ten biggest clones cover roughly 20% of the sample.

These receptors have no known antigen. The sequencing used CD4+ T cells from PBMCs cultured with HCoV-NL63 spike peptides, collected after COVID-19 vaccination. Per the publication, the cell subset or site label means: HCoV-NL63 spike overlapping peptide pool stimulation. The source is a human donor who received a COVID-19 vaccine.

CDR3 amino acids: CASSTEGYYGYTF. CDR3 bases: TGTGCCAGCAGCACCGAGGGCTACTATGGCTACACCTTC. The chain carries TRBV5-4 and TRBJ1-2; no reliable D call. V dropped 4 bases and J dropped 3 bases, with 10 bases sitting between them. Germline V lookup: CDR1 SGHNT, CDR2 YYREEE (reference sequence). The CDR3 sequence is 13 residues long.

V and J are TRBV6-6 and TRBJ2-1; D remains ambiguous. Germline assignment: CDR1 MNHNY and CDR2 SVGAGI (reference sequence). V lost 2 bases, J lost 6 bases, and 8 bases lay in between. The CDR3 totals 13 residues. Here the CDR3 reads CASSYVASNEQFF. The CDR3 DNA reads TGTGCCAGCAGTTACGTGGCCTCCAATGAGCAGTTCTTC.

The V and J genes are TRBV4-1 and TRBJ2-7, with D perhaps TRBD1 or TRBD2 (5 bases each). The CDR3 length is 15 residues. Germline V gene data show CDR1 as MGHRA and CDR2 as YSYEKL. The germline V and J ends were trimmed by 0 bases and 6 bases, with 15 bases remaining between them. This chain's CDR3 is CASSQEGTQDGEQYF. CDR3 DNA sequence: TGCGCCAGCAGCCAAGAGGGGACGCAGGACGGCGAGCAGTACTTC.

The chain employs TRBV5-6 and TRBJ2-1, with 9 bases that match TRBD1. V shed 0 bases, J shed 6 bases, and the junction held 7 bases outside the gene matches. The CDR3 runs to 16 residues. CDR1 is SGHDT, CDR2 YYEEEE, per germline. The CDR3 coding sequence is TGTGCCAGCAGCTTGGGCCGGGACAGGGTCATCAATGAGCAGTTCTTC. It is translated as CASSLGRDRVINEQFF.

This clone has a single count. The rearrangement links TRBV5-1 to TRBJ1-4; weak D call: TRBD1 (5 bases). V was shortened by 5 bases and J by 6 bases, with 17 bases between the two germline ends. Germline assignment: CDR1 SGHRS and CDR2 YFSETQ. CDR3 length: 15 residues. CDR3 sequence reads: CASRFGGVSDEKLFF. As DNA, the CDR3 is TGCGCCAGCAGATTCGGGGGGGTTTCGGATGAAAAACTGTTTTTT.

The gene calls are TRBV4-2 and TRBJ2-7; D gene uncertain. Germline V gene lookup returns CDR1 LGHNA and CDR2 YNFKEQ. This CDR3 has 15 residues. Trimming stripped 0 bases from V and 6 bases from J, with 15 bases between. As DNA, the CDR3 is TGTGCCAGCAGCCAAGATAGGTTCGGGCAGCGCGAGCAGTACTTC. Protein: CASSQDRFGQREQYF.

The rearrangement links TRBV7-9 to TRBJ1-2; perhaps TRBD1 as D (5 bases). Trimming stripped 5 bases from V and 5 bases from J, with 15 bases between. The CDR3 runs 14 residues. Germline CDR1 reads SEHNR; CDR2 reads FQNEAQ (reference sequence). The CDR3 DNA sequence: TGTGCCAGCAGCCTTCACAGGACTCAATATGGCTACACCTTC. This gives the protein CASSLHRTQYGYTF.

This clone was counted once. V and J are TRBV12-3 or TRBV12-4 and TRBJ1-6; tentative D call: TRBD1 (5 bases). V was clipped by 7 bases and J by 5 bases, with 9 bases between them. CDR3 length: 13 amino acids. Written as DNA, the CDR3 is TGTGCCAGCACCGGGGGGGATAATTCACCCCTCCACTTT. Its translation: CASTGGDNSPLHF.

The chain carries TRBV28 and TRBJ1-1; TRBD1 aligns across 7 bases. The CDR3 has 13 residues. Germline CDR1 reads MDHEN; CDR2 reads SYDVKM. V shed 6 bases, J shed 4 bases, and the junction held 5 bases outside the gene matches. CDR3 in amino acids: CASSKTGLTEAFF. CDR3 coding DNA: TGTGCCAGCAGCAAGACAGGGCTCACTGAAGCTTTCTTT.

This clone was counted between two and nine times. This chain links TRBV25-1 with TRBJ1-4; 9 bases are shared with TRBD1. The CDR3 is 14 residues long. J lost 7 bases, V lost 6 bases, and 6 bases had no gene match. In germline, CDR1 is MGHDK, CDR2 SYGVNS. The CDR3 DNA follows: TGTGCCAGCAGCTTGACAGGGGGGACTGAAAAACTGTTTTTT. Amino acids: CASSLTGGTEKLFF. The variable domain in full, with the rest retrieved from reference TRBV25-1 and TRBJ1-4, is EADIYQTPRYLVIGTGKKITLECSQTMGHDKMYWYQQDPGMELHLIHYSYGVNSTEKGDLSSESTVSRIRTEHFPLTLESARPSHTSQYLCASSLTGGTEKLFFGSGTQLSVL.

This chain joins TRBV6-2 or TRBV6-3 and TRBJ2-3, with D tentatively TRBD1 or TRBD2 (5 bases each). V lost 4 bases and J 2 bases, leaving 13 bases between the germline ends. There are 15 residues in the CDR3. Germline loops: CDR1 MNHEY, CDR2 SVGEGT. CDR3 in amino acids: CASSLSGLDTDTQYF. CDR3 DNA: TGTGCCAGCAGTTTATCGGGGCTAGACACAGATACGCAGTATTTT.

This clone occurred once. CDR3 protein: CASSSWGGQTDTQYF. The DNA of the CDR3 is TGTGCCAGCTCATCGTGGGGGGGCCAAACAGATACGCAGTATTTT. The V gene is TRBV18, the J gene TRBJ2-3; D might be TRBD2 (7 bases). The germline V gene encodes CDR1 KGHSH and CDR2 LQKENI. The length of the CDR3 is 15 residues. With 5 bases removed from V and 3 bases from J, the gap between germline ends came to 15 bases.

The rearrangement uses TRBV5-6 and TRBJ1-1; tentatively, D is TRBD1 (6 bases). This CDR3 comprises 12 residues. V was trimmed by 0 bases and J by 12 bases, leaving 12 bases between them. Germline CDR1 and CDR2: SGHDT and YYEEEE. The DNA for the CDR3 is TGTGCCAGCAGCTTGGACAGGGCCTTTACTTTCTTT. Residues: CASSLDRAFTFF.

This clone was recorded only once. V gene TRBV4-1 combines with J gene TRBJ1-4; D is perhaps TRBD1 (5 bases). CDR1 MGHRA and CDR2 YSYEKL come from the germline V gene. Trimming left V 4 bases short and J 8 bases short, with 11 bases between. CDR3 length: 13 residues. The CDR3 coding sequence is TGCGCCAGCAGCCCGGGACGTGGGGAAAAACTGTTTTTT. It specifies CASSPGRGEKLFF.

This chain joins TRBV3-1 (or the pseudogene TRBV3-2) and TRBJ1-1; no firm D call. CDR1 LGHDT and CDR2 YNNKEL come from the germline V gene (reference sequence). The CDR3 covers 15 residues. The V and J ends lost 4 bases and 2 bases respectively, with 14 bases between them. The CDR3 region is CASSPREILNTEAFF. The CDR3 region has the DNA TGTGCCAGCAGCCCCCGAGAGATCTTAAACACTGAAGCTTTCTTT.

CDR3 region: CASSGGDRGSSPLHF. CDR3 bases: TGTGCCAGCAGCGGAGGGGACAGGGGGTCTTCACCCCTCCACTTT. The chain joins TRBV7-9 to TRBJ1-6; 11 bases are shared with TRBD1. CDR3 length: 15 residues. Losses at the gene ends were 5 bases for V and 9 bases for J; bases not matched to a gene: 6. Germline CDR1 reads SEHNR; CDR2 reads FQNEAQ (reference sequence).

The V call is TRBV30, the J call TRBJ1-1, with no clear D. CDR1 and CDR2 (germline): GTSNPN, SVGIG (reference sequence). Trimming took 2 bases from V and 1 from J, leaving 8 bases between them. The CDR3 covers 13 residues. CDR3 DNA sequence: TGTGCCTGGAGTTACCGGGGGAACACTGAAGCTTTCTTT. Protein: CAWSYRGNTEAFF.

The chain joins TRBV4-1 to TRBJ1-2; no firm D call. V lost 1 base to trimming and J lost 5 bases, with 8 bases between them. Looked up from germline, CDR1 is MGHRA and CDR2 is YSYEKL. CDR3 length equals 13 residues. The CDR3 spells CASSQAARYGYTF. The CDR3 DNA is TGCGCCAGCAGCCAAGCGGCCCGTTATGGCTACACCTTC.

J is TRBJ1-1 and V is TRBV28; D unresolved. Trimming took off 3 bases at V and 4 bases at J, with 9 bases between the two ends. CDR1 is MDHEN and CDR2 is SYDVKM in the germline V gene. This CDR3 spans 13 amino acids. Here the CDR3 DNA reads TGTGCCAGCAGTTTGGCCCGAGGCACTGAAGCTTTCTTT. Protein: CASSLARGTEAFF.

The V gene is TRBV7-2, the J gene TRBJ2-4, with D perhaps matching TRBD1 or TRBD2 (6 bases each). Germline V gene sequence: CDR1 SGHTA, CDR2 FQGNSA. The CDR3 runs to 15 residues. V was trimmed by 3 bases and J by 7 bases, leaving 16 bases between them. The CDR3 coding sequence is TGTGCCAGCAGCTTGAGGGGGGCGGGGAGGAACATTCAGTACTTC. Translation: CASSLRGAGRNIQYF.

The chain is built from TRBV7-3 and TRBJ2-1; 14 bases agree with TRBD2. V lost 3 bases to trimming and J lost 9 bases; unmatched junction nucleotides: 4. This CDR3 has 15 amino acids. Germline-derived CDR1 and CDR2 are SGHTA and FQGTGA. The CDR3 is CASSLGLAGAGEQFF. CDR3 nucleotides: TGTGCCAGCAGCTTGGGACTAGCGGGGGCGGGTGAGCAGTTCTTC.